The sequence of this T cell receptor (beta chain) was determined in a study of patients and donors after allogeneic stem cell transplantation. TCRdb analysed the RT-PCR reads with MiXCR anew, one entry per CDR3 protein. Of 15,000 to 20,000 distinct CDR3 sequences listed, under 35% were seen once; the top ten hold around 35%. This clonotype has at least ten counts. Germline V gene sequence: CDR1 MNHEY, CDR2 SMNVEV (reference sequence). Trimming took off 2 bases at V and 5 bases at J, with 13 bases between the two ends. The CDR3 has 15 amino acids. Sequencing used blood, either unsorted or a sorted T cell fraction (not recorded which). The chain uses TRBV27 and TRBJ1-5; a weak D match, TRBD1 (6 bases). This clonotype originated in a human donor who was either an allogeneic HSCT recipient or a stem cell or donor lymphocyte infusion donor (not recorded which). It is not recorded whose cells these are; they may come from a transplant donor. The CDR3 spells CASSLMGGLHQPQHF. The CDR3 bases are TGTGCCAGCAGTTTAATGGGGGGGCTACATCAGCCCCAGCATTTT.